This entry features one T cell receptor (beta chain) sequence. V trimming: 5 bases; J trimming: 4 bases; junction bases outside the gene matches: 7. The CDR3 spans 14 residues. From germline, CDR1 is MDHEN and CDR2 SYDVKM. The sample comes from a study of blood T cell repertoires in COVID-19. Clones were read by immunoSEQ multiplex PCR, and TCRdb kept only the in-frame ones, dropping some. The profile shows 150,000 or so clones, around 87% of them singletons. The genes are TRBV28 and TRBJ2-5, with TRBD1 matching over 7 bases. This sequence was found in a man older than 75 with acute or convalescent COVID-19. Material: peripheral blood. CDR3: CASSERGPAETQYF. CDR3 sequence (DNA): TGTGCCAGCAGTGAGAGGGGGCCGGCAGAGACCCAGTACTTC.